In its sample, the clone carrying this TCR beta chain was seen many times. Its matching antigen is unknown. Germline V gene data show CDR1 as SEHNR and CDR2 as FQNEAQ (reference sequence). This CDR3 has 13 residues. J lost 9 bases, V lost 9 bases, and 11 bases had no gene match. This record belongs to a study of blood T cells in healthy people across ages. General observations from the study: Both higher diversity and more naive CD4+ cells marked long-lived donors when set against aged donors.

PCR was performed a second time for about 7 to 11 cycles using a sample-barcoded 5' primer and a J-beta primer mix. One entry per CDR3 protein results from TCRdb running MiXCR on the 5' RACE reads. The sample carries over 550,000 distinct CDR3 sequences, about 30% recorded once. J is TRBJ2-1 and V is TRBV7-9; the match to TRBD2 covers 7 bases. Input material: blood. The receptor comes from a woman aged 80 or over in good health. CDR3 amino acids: CASSRDYEGEQFF. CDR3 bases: TGTGCCAGTAGCCGGGACTACGAGGGTGAGCAGTTCTTC.